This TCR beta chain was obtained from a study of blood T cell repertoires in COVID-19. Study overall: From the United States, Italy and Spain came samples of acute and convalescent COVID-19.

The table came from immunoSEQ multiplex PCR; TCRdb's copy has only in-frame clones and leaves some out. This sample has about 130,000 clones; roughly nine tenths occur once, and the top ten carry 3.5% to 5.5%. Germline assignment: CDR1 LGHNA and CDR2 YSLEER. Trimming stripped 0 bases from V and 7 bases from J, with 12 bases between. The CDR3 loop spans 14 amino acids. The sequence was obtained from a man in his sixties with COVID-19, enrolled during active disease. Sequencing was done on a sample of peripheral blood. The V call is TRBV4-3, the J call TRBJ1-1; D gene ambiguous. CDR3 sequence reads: CASSQDKNRLEAFF. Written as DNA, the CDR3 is TGCGCCAGCAGCCAAGATAAGAATCGACTTGAAGCTTTCTTT.